This T cell receptor beta chain stems from a study of cytomegalovirus exposure and HLA in healthy donors. Regarding the study as a whole: V- and J-gene trimming of TCR beta was linked (in a later analysis) to a missense DCLRE1C variant. In a later analysis, HLA-C alleles had the fewest associated TCRs, DRB1 alleles the most.

About this clone itself: Its matching antigen is unknown.

The CDR3 is 13 amino acids. The V and J ends lost 1 base and 10 bases respectively, with 13 bases between them. The germline CDR1 and CDR2 sequences are SEHNR and FQNEAQ (reference sequence). This PCR relied on a set of 60 Vbeta primers and 13 Jbeta primers. Some clones are missing from TCRdb's copy, which holds only in-frame ones; the method was immunoSEQ multiplex PCR. The repertoire holds approximately 110,000 clones, 60% to 75% seen once, with under 13% in the top ten. This chain connects TRBV7-9 to TRBJ1-1; D unclear. The source material was PBMCs. This TCR derives from a man aged 35-49 years in good health and CMV-seropositive. The DNA of the CDR3 is TGTGCCAGCAGCTTAGAAGGGTACAGCGGAGCTTTCTTT. Protein product: CASSLEGYSGAFF.